A selection of T cell receptor beta chains follows, all from one sample in a study of technical replicates of blood from a few donors. The data were produced by immunoSEQ multiplex PCR, yet TCRdb's version contains in-frame clones alone and is incomplete. The table has some 79,000 clones, approximately 94% seen once. Input material: T cells isolated from PBMCs. These receptors were collected from a human donor in good health. Each CDR3 is given with its conserved first and last residue. D genes are given only for firm matches. Size is stated for part of the rows, as once, few or many counts, or as a class when the clone is expanded.

D gene: TRBD1; V gene: TRBV4-2; J gene: TRBJ1-2; clone size: -; CDR3 DNA: TGTGCCAGCAGAAATAAGGGGGCGCATGGCTACACCTTC; CDR3 protein: CASRNKGAHGYTF
D gene: TRBD2; V gene: TRBV28; J gene: TRBJ2-7; clone size: -; CDR3 DNA: TGTGCCAGCAGTCCCCCGCTAGCGGGAGGGCCGGGTGAGCAGTACTTC; CDR3 protein: CASSPPLAGGPGEQYF
D gene: TRBD2; V gene: TRBV6-6; J gene: TRBJ2-5; clone size: -; CDR3 DNA: TGTGCCAGCAGTTACTCGGGGGGGAGGGAGACCCAGTACTTC; CDR3 protein: CASSYSGGRETQYF
D gene: TRBD2; V gene: TRBV4-1; J gene: TRBJ2-1; clone size: -; CDR3 DNA: TGCGCCAGCAGCTCTCGGCAGGGAGGGTCCTACAATGAGCAGTTCTTC; CDR3 protein: CASSSRQGGSYNEQFF
D gene: TRBD1; V gene: TRBV27; J gene: TRBJ2-7; clone size: -; CDR3 DNA: TGTGCCAGCAGCGGACAGGGTTGGGACGAGCAGTACTTC; CDR3 protein: CASSGQGWDEQYF
D gene: -; V gene: TRBV7-9; J gene: TRBJ2-2; clone size: -; CDR3 DNA: TGTGCCAGCAGCTCACAGGGTTTAACCGGGGAGCTGTTTTTT; CDR3 protein: CASSSQGLTGELFF
D gene: TRBD1; V gene: TRBV19; J gene: TRBJ1-1; clone size: -; CDR3 DNA: TGTGCCAGTAGTCGGTTAGGGGACAGTATCCTCTTGCGGAACACTGAAGCTTTCTTT; CDR3 protein: CASSRLGDSILLRNTEAFF
D gene: TRBD1; V gene: TRBV28; J gene: TRBJ2-4; clone size: few; CDR3 DNA: TGTGCCAGCAGTCCACTGACAGGGAAAGGGGGAAACATTCAGTACTTC; CDR3 protein: CASSPLTGKGGNIQYF
D gene: -; V gene: TRBV25-1; J gene: TRBJ2-7; clone size: few; CDR3 DNA: TGTGCCAGCAGTGATTTCAACCGAGGGATCTACGAGCAGTACTTC; CDR3 protein: CASSDFNRGIYEQYF
D gene: TRBD2; V gene: TRBV18; J gene: TRBJ2-3; clone size: -; CDR3 DNA: TGTGCCAGCTCACCAAATCTAGCGGGAGCGGGAGATACGCAGTATTTT; CDR3 protein: CASSPNLAGAGDTQYF
D gene: TRBD1; V gene: TRBV5-1; J gene: TRBJ2-5; clone size: -; CDR3 DNA: TGCGCCAGCAGCTTGGCCCCGGGACAGGGGGCGAAAGAGACCCAGTACTTC; CDR3 protein: CASSLAPGQGAKETQYF
D gene: -; V gene: TRBV7-9; J gene: TRBJ2-5; clone size: once; CDR3 DNA: TGTGCCAGCAGCCAGGCTCTCCGAAAGGTAAGTGAGACCCAGTACTTC; CDR3 protein: CASSQALRKVSETQYF
D gene: -; V gene: TRBV7-6; J gene: TRBJ1-5; clone size: -; CDR3 DNA: TGTGCCAGCAGCTTAGGTTTCGGGAATCAGCCCCAGCATTTT; CDR3 protein: CASSLGFGNQPQHF
D gene: -; V gene: TRBV4-1; J gene: TRBJ1-4; clone size: -; CDR3 DNA: TGCGCCAGCAGCCAATTGGGAGGGACTAATGAAAAACTGTTTTTT; CDR3 protein: CASSQLGGTNEKLFF
D gene: -; V gene: TRBV4-2; J gene: TRBJ2-6; clone size: -; CDR3 DNA: TGTGCCAGCAGCCAAGTATTCGGGGCTGGGGCCAACGTCCTGACTTTC; CDR3 protein: CASSQVFGAGANVLTF
D gene: -; V gene: TRBV9; J gene: TRBJ1-1; clone size: -; CDR3 DNA: TGTGCCAGCAGCGTAGCTTGGGAAAGGGGGACTGAAGCTTTCTTT; CDR3 protein: CASSVAWERGTEAFF
D gene: -; V gene: TRBV5-4; J gene: TRBJ2-5; clone size: -; CDR3 DNA: TGTGCCAGCAGCCCCCCCGGAGGACCGCGGGAGACCCAGTACTTC; CDR3 protein: CASSPPGGPRETQYF
D gene: -; V gene: TRBV7-2; J gene: TRBJ1-2; clone size: -; CDR3 DNA: TGTGCCAGCAGCTTAGAGGGGGTGGTAACTGTTGGCTACACCTTC; CDR3 protein: CASSLEGVVTVGYTF
D gene: TRBD2; V gene: TRBV12-5; J gene: TRBJ2-2; clone size: -; CDR3 DNA: TGTGCTAGTGGTTTGGCCTTAGCGGGAGTGAGGACCGGGGAGCTGTTTTTT; CDR3 protein: CASGLALAGVRTGELFF
D gene: TRBD1; V gene: TRBV9; J gene: TRBJ1-6; clone size: -; CDR3 DNA: TGTGCCAGCAGCGTGGACGGACGGGACAGGGGTTCACCCCTCCACTTT; CDR3 protein: CASSVDGRDRGSPLHF
D gene: TRBD1; V gene: TRBV11-3; J gene: TRBJ1-2; clone size: once; CDR3 DNA: TGTGCCAGCGCATTAGCCGGGGGGGACAGTTATGGCTACACCTTC; CDR3 protein: CASALAGGDSYGYTF
D gene: TRBD2; V gene: TRBV6-5; J gene: TRBJ2-7; clone size: -; CDR3 DNA: TGTGCCAGCAGTGGAATAGCGGGCTACCGCTACGAGCAGTACTTC; CDR3 protein: CASSGIAGYRYEQYF
D gene: -; V gene: TRBV5-1; J gene: TRBJ1-3; clone size: -; CDR3 DNA: TGCGCCAGCAGCTTGGCCCGAGGGAATGGAAACACCATATATTTT; CDR3 protein: CASSLARGNGNTIYF
D gene: TRBD1; V gene: TRBV2; J gene: TRBJ1-4; clone size: -; CDR3 DNA: TGTGCCAGCCAGGGACAGGCGGAAAAACTGTTTTTT; CDR3 protein: CASQGQAEKLFF
D gene: TRBD2; V gene: TRBV9; J gene: TRBJ2-3; clone size: -; CDR3 DNA: TGTGCCAGCAGCGCCCCGGGGAGGGCAGGCTTCACAGATACGCAGTATTTT; CDR3 protein: CASSAPGRAGFTDTQYF
D gene: TRBD1; V gene: TRBV6-1; J gene: TRBJ2-7; clone size: -; CDR3 DNA: TGTGCCAGCAGTGAAGCCGGGACAGGGGTTGGGTACGAGCAGTACTTC; CDR3 protein: CASSEAGTGVGYEQYF
D gene: -; V gene: TRBV6-5; J gene: TRBJ1-5; clone size: -; CDR3 DNA: TGTGCCAGCAGTTACGGAGGGAATCAGCCCCAGCATTTT; CDR3 protein: CASSYGGNQPQHF
D gene: TRBD1; V gene: TRBV27; J gene: TRBJ2-2; clone size: -; CDR3 DNA: TGTGCCAGCATAACGGGACAGGGTACTACCGGGGAGCTGTTTTTT; CDR3 protein: CASITGQGTTGELFF
D gene: TRBD1; V gene: TRBV9; J gene: TRBJ2-2; clone size: -; CDR3 DNA: TGTGCCAGCAGCACGCGGACAGGAGTAGATACCGGGGAGCTGTTTTTT; CDR3 protein: CASSTRTGVDTGELFF
D gene: TRBD1; V gene: TRBV18; J gene: TRBJ1-6; clone size: -; CDR3 DNA: TGTGCCAGCTCACAATCCGGGACAGGGTTCTCACCCCTCCACTTT; CDR3 protein: CASSQSGTGFSPLHF
D gene: TRBD2; V gene: TRBV4-1; J gene: TRBJ2-3; clone size: -; CDR3 DNA: TGCGCCAGCAGCCAGCCGGGACTAGGGAGCACAGATACGCAGTATTTT; CDR3 protein: CASSQPGLGSTDTQYF
D gene: -; V gene: TRBV7-9; J gene: TRBJ2-7; clone size: -; CDR3 DNA: TGTGCCAGCAGTTTCCCCGGGGAGCAGTACTTC; CDR3 protein: CASSFPGEQYF
D gene: -; V gene: TRBV13; J gene: TRBJ1-2; clone size: -; CDR3 DNA: TGTGCCAGCAGCTTAGACGCAGGGTTCACTAACTATGGCTACACCTTC; CDR3 protein: CASSLDAGFTNYGYTF
D gene: TRBD1; V gene: TRBV29-1; J gene: TRBJ1-1; clone size: -; CDR3 DNA: TGCAGCGTTGAAGTCGACCGGGAAGGGACAGGGGGCTGGAACACTGAAGCTTTCTTT; CDR3 protein: CSVEVDREGTGGWNTEAFF
D gene: TRBD1; V gene: TRBV4-1; J gene: TRBJ2-7; clone size: -; CDR3 DNA: TGCGCCAGCAGCCAAGTGTGGGACAGGGAGTTCTACGAGCAGTACTTC; CDR3 protein: CASSQVWDREFYEQYF
D gene: TRBD2; V gene: TRBV11-2; J gene: TRBJ2-2; clone size: -; CDR3 DNA: TGTGCCAGCAGCTTAGTCTTGCGGGGGGACACCGGGGAGCTGTTTTTT; CDR3 protein: CASSLVLRGDTGELFF
D gene: -; V gene: TRBV7-2; J gene: TRBJ1-2; clone size: -; CDR3 DNA: TGTGCCAGCAGCATCCCGGCTGCGGCCAGCCCCACCTTC; CDR3 protein: CASSIPAAASPTF
D gene: TRBD1; V gene: TRBV4-2; J gene: TRBJ1-4; clone size: -; CDR3 DNA: TGTGCCAGCAGCCTCGAAACCGGGACAGGGTTTGAAAAACTGTTTTTT; CDR3 protein: CASSLETGTGFEKLFF
D gene: -; V gene: TRBV28; J gene: TRBJ1-2; clone size: -; CDR3 DNA: TGTGCCAGCAGGTCGGGGACTAACTATGGCTACACCTTC; CDR3 protein: CASRSGTNYGYTF
D gene: TRBD1; V gene: TRBV19; J gene: TRBJ2-7; clone size: -; CDR3 DNA: TGTGCCAGTAGTACGCGAGAGGGACAGGATTTCCCGCGCGAGCAGTACTTC; CDR3 protein: CASSTREGQDFPREQYF
D gene: TRBD1; V gene: TRBV27; J gene: TRBJ2-7; clone size: -; CDR3 DNA: TGTGCCAGCAGTTACGATAACAGGGGGCTTCGCGAGCAGTACTTC; CDR3 protein: CASSYDNRGLREQYF
D gene: TRBD2; V gene: TRBV27; J gene: TRBJ2-7; clone size: -; CDR3 DNA: TGTGCCAGCAGCGTAGCGGGAGTAATGTACGAGCAGTACTTC; CDR3 protein: CASSVAGVMYEQYF
D gene: -; V gene: TRBV5-6; J gene: TRBJ2-3; clone size: -; CDR3 DNA: TGTGCCAGCAGCTTTGGGGGGGCCGGCACAGATACGCAGTATTTT; CDR3 protein: CASSFGGAGTDTQYF
D gene: -; V gene: TRBV5-4; J gene: TRBJ2-3; clone size: -; CDR3 DNA: TGTGCCAGCAGCTTCGGGGCGAGGGGAGGAAGCGATACGCAGTATTTT; CDR3 protein: CASSFGARGGSDTQYF
D gene: -; V gene: TRBV7-3; J gene: TRBJ2-1; clone size: once; CDR3 DNA: TGTGCCAGCAGCTTTATCAGTGGAGGCAATGAGCAGTTCTTC; CDR3 protein: CASSFISGGNEQFF
D gene: TRBD1; V gene: TRBV11-2; J gene: TRBJ1-1; clone size: -; CDR3 DNA: TGTGCCAGCAGCCTTCCCGGGACAGGGAACACTGAAGCTTTCTTT; CDR3 protein: CASSLPGTGNTEAFF